This is a list of T cell receptor beta chains from one sample in a study of shared clonotypes between healthy human individuals. Profiled with immunoSEQ multiplex PCR; TCRdb holds only in-frame clones, not every one. The data contain roughly 1,000,000 clones, 78% of them seen just once; the ten biggest clones take up roughly 0.65%. The specimen sequenced was memory CD4+ T cells from PBMCs. These receptors originate from a man younger than 35 in good health. Some clones in this sample may be carry-over from other donors' samples. Both conserved end residues are trimmed from each CDR3. Each record gives: CDR3 length, J gene, V gene, CDR3 protein.

11	TRBJ1-1	TRBV7-9	ASSPRPGTEAF
11	TRBJ1-6	TRBV2	ACLGERDSPLH
11	TRBJ1-1	TRBV6-5	ASSYREDTEAF
13	TRBJ2-5	TRBV7-9	ASSLTAGGGETQY
11	TRBJ2-7	TRBV28	ASTGRLYNEQY
11	TRBJ2-1	TRBV18	ASSRPRDNEQF
13	TRBJ1-5	TRBV4-2	ASSQDLASHQPQH
14	TRBJ1-1	TRBV5-1	ASSFGAGQLNTEAF
15	TRBJ2-7	TRBV7-8	ASSFGQSRPYNNEQY
13	TRBJ2-5	TRBV5-4	ASSLASGSPETQY
11	TRBJ1-1	TRBV28	ALRGAPWAEAF
13	TRBJ2-3	TRBV11-1	ASRLLGQGTDTQY
14	TRBJ2-6	TRBV5-8	ASSLTVSSGANVLT
13	TRBJ2-5	TRBV28	ASSSRTGFQETQY
15	TRBJ2-1	TRBV5-1	ASSGLARREYVDEQF
11	TRBJ1-1	TRBV5-1	ASSLGVGSEAF
15	TRBJ2-6	TRBV7-3	ASSGGTGDSGANVLT
14	TRBJ2-1	TRBV7-2	ASSFVAGGPYNEQF
14	TRBJ1-2	TRBV5-4	ASSPGGDRLRYGYT
13	TRBJ1-2	TRBV5-6	ASSLLWEGDYGYT
14	TRBJ2-1	TRBV6-5	ASSYRAGVRNNEQF
13	TRBJ1-5	TRBV18	ASSPGTADGQPQH
11	TRBJ1-2	TRBV5-8	ASSPDLPRGYT
14	TRBJ2-7	TRBV5-8	ASSLVWPASSYEQY
12	TRBJ2-7	TRBV5-1	ASSSDTGAYEQY
11	TRBJ1-5	TRBV6-6	ASSFGGDQPQH
12	TRBJ2-7	TRBV7-2	ASSLGLANYEQY
13	TRBJ1-4	TRBV6-6	ASSPGDRLNEKLF
14	TRBJ2-3	TRBV5-4	ASSREAGRSADTQY
14	TRBJ2-1	TRBV19	ASSRTSGFSPNEQF
11	TRBJ2-1	TRBV7-2	ASSLGRYNEQF
14	TRBJ2-1	TRBV28	ASRGRGVSSYNEQF
14	TRBJ2-5	TRBV27	ASSLGAGDFQETQY
12	TRBJ1-2	TRBV28	ASSLISRIYGYT
15	TRBJ2-6	TRBV7-3	ASSLIGGVGGANVLT
13	TRBJ2-3	TRBV4-1	ASSRNRGSADTQY
14	TRBJ2-5	TRBV18	ASSPRRGEGQETQY